This T cell receptor (beta chain) was recorded in a study of blood T cell repertoires in COVID-19 (dated by TCRdb to 2018 to 2020). About the investigation overall: Samples from collaborators originated in the United States, Italy and Spain and spanned both the acute and convalescent phases of COVID-19. The material from the prospective study consisted of cDNA or gDNA derived from T cells, B-cell-depleted T cells, or PBMCs. Subjects who had been exposed to COVID-19, were actively infected with it, or had recovered from it provided the deeply sampled blood TCRbeta repertoires that made up the dataset. A freely available public database, intended as a resource for researchers studying the immune response to SARS-CoV-2, is where the repertoires were released. Samples came from the ongoing ImmuneRACE study (first 160 participants) plus 1,254 subjects from 6 global collaborators. Sample metadata almost always included a de-identified subject ID, COVID-19 status, age in years and sex. Where HLA class I and class II types were available, the types were taken from metadata supplied by the sample provider, not from assay-based typing. General study outcomes and caveats: The amount of clinical and demographic metadata varied by source and participant and was provided uncurated.

Each collaborating institution followed its own protocols to collect whole blood in K2EDTA tubes. Collaborator samples were shipped for TCRbeta analysis as frozen whole blood, isolated PBMCs, or DNA extracted from either sample type. This clone was detected ten times or more. The specificity of this receptor is unknown. Nothing much larger sits one base from this clone, and base qualities are not available. TCRbeta CDR3 regions were amplified from genomic DNA using the immunoSEQ Assay, a bias-controlled multiplex PCR. Per the original workflow: Nucleated cell counts per sample were estimated from amplification of reference gene primers within the assay. To quantify the absolute abundance of each unique TCRbeta CDR3 rearrangement, sequence reads were collapsed and filtered. For each sample, productive Simpson clonality was calculated as the square root of Simpson's diversity index over productive rearrangements. This immuneACCESS table, as held by TCRdb, lists in-frame sequences with V and J called but not all clones. Of the missing ones, under half trace to an unresolved V gene in checked studies; the others have no known cause. That table is the source of V, J and clone size, and D and trimming were worked out from the DNA. The sample profile shows about 140,000 clones; over 70% of them were found once. 40% to 55% of the sample belongs to the ten largest clones.

The receptor was isolated from a human donor in a cohort sampled during active COVID-19. The sequencing input was peripheral blood.

The CDR3 region reads CASSSRQKVTSAGTDTQYF. The nucleotides are TGTGCCAGCAGCTCGAGACAGAAGGTAACTAGCGCGGGAACAGATACGCAGTATTTT. The chain employs TRBV12-1 and TRBJ2-3; the table's D call of TRBD2 was not tested on the DNA. TRBV12-1 is labeled a pseudogene. The CDR3, from cysteine to phenylalanine, totals 19 residues. Here the CDR3 DNA is all that survives: 57 bases in frame from base 1.